This T cell receptor (beta chain) appears in the sequencing data of a study of blood T cell repertoires in COVID-19. As for the study in general: Sites across the United States, Italy and Spain contributed samples from acute and convalescent COVID-19. Sample material is recorded as cDNA or gDNA derived from T cells, B-cell-depleted T cells, or PBMCs.

This CDR3 is 12 amino acids long. V was shortened by 4 bases and J by 4 bases, with 6 bases between the two germline ends. Germline CDR1 is SGHDN and CDR2 is FVKESK. Authors' methods: Nucleated cell number was recorded as an estimate derived from reference gene primer amplification. The assay was immunoSEQ multiplex PCR, and TCRdb's table has in-frame clones only and misses some. The V and J calls and clone size were taken over from that table, and D and trimming were inferred from the DNA. The sample holds about 330,000 clones, about 82% seen once. The sequenced sample was peripheral blood. This TCR derives from a woman aged 50 to 60 with acute or convalescent COVID-19. The chain has TRBV14 and TRBJ2-3; D not resolved. CDR3 coding DNA: TGTGCCAGCAGCCTATTTTCAGATACGCAGTATTTT. This translates into CASSLFSDTQYF.